One and the same sample provided the 2 T cell receptor beta chains below, sequenced in a study of blood T cell repertoires in COVID-19. Produced via immunoSEQ multiplex PCR; TCRdb's table is partial and in-frame only. The table has over 140,000 clones, roughly 73% seen once; the top ten hold roughly 9%. The sample consisted of peripheral blood. The source is a woman between 50 and 59 years old with active or convalescent COVID-19.

The chain recombines TRBV4-2 with TRBJ2-3, with 8 bases that match TRBD2. V gave up 4 bases and J gave up 5 bases; unmatched junction bases: 8. Germline V CDR1 and CDR2: LGHNA, YNFKEQ. CDR3 length equals 15 residues. CDR3 nucleotides: TGTGCCAGCAGCCCTGAAGCGGGAGAGGTAGATACGCAGTATTTT. It specifies CASSPEAGEVDTQYF.

The V gene is TRBV5-6, the J gene TRBJ1-5; possible D gene TRBD1, 6 bases. V was clipped by 4 bases and J by 5 bases, with 16 bases between them. CDR3 length: 15 residues. CDR1 and CDR2 from the germline V gene are SGHDT and YYEEEE. The CDR3 here is CASSQGQQIYQPQHF. The CDR3, as DNA: TGTGCCAGCAGCCAAGGACAGCAAATTTATCAGCCCCAGCATTTT.